This TCR beta chain emerged from a study of T cell responses to AZD1222 COVID-19 vaccine. The method was immunoSEQ multiplex PCR; TCRdb's version includes in-frame clones alone and lacks a portion of them. Seen here are 94,000 or so clones, approximately 87% observed once, and the top ten hold 26%. Study results and caveats: Two AZD1222 administrations were followed by greater Spike-specific TCR breadth and depth.

This CDR3 is 15 amino acids long. Germline lookup yields CDR1 LNHDA and CDR2 SQIVND (reference sequence). V lost 7 bases to trimming and J lost 3 bases; unmatched junction nucleotides: 11. Comment on this clone: Its antigen remains unidentified.

Sample: peripheral blood, taken on day 0 of AZD1222 vaccination. This rearrangement joins TRBV19 to TRBJ1-2; 7 nucleotides line up with TRBD1. This sequence originates from an adult in good health. DNA for the CDR3: TGTGCCAGTACTAGAACAGGGGTTAGGGACTATGGCTACACCTTC. This translates into CASTRTGVRDYGYTF.